The 23 T cell receptor beta chains given below trace back to one sample, sequenced in a study of T-cell memory formation after mild COVID-19. TCRdb re-analysed the 5' RACE reads in MiXCR, keeping a single row per CDR3 protein. The repertoire holds just over 400,000 distinct CDR3 sequences, 20% to 30% seen once, with about an eighth in the top ten. Sequencing was carried out using PBMCs or a T cell subset sorted from them (not recorded which). The receptors were gathered from an adult woman who had mild COVID-19 (a few samples of this study predate the infection). Cell type and time point are not known.

This clonotype was counted between two and nine times. This chain joins TRBV3-1 and TRBJ2-7, with 8 positions matching TRBD2. Germline V CDR1 and CDR2: LGHDT, YNNKEL (reference sequence). The CDR3 is 18 amino acids. J lost 2 bases, V lost 0 bases, and 12 bases had no gene match. CDR3 loop: CASSQEGTREAGTYEQYF. CDR3 in DNA: TGTGCCAGCAGCCAAGAGGGGACGCGGGAGGCTGGGACCTACGAGCAGTACTTC.

This clonotype has only a few counts. The chain carries TRBV6-5 and TRBJ2-3; no clear D gene. Trimming removed 6 bases from V and 2 bases from J, with 9 bases in between. This CDR3 is 13 amino acids long. The germline V gene encodes CDR1 MNHEY and CDR2 SVGAGI. The CDR3 nucleotides read TGTGCCAGCAGAAGTGCCAACACAGATACGCAGTATTTT. Its protein product is CASRSANTDTQYF.

The chain carries TRBV6-6 and TRBJ1-5; the D gene is possibly TRBD1 (6 bases). The CDR3 is 15 residues long. Germline CDR1 MNHNY, CDR2 SVGAGI (reference sequence). Trimming cost V 6 bases and J 2 bases, with 14 bases left between them. The CDR3 spells CASSSPTGRNQPQHF. In DNA form, the CDR3 reads TGTGCCAGCAGCAGTCCGACAGGCCGCAATCAGCCCCAGCATTTT.

This clonotype occurred a few times. The chain carries TRBV5-6 and TRBJ2-3; maybe TRBD2 (5 bases). Germline V CDR1 and CDR2: SGHDT, YYEEEE. This CDR3 spans 13 amino acids. V lost 3 bases to trimming and J lost 9 bases, with 14 bases between them. The DNA for the CDR3 is TGTGCCAGCAGCTATAATTTGGAGGCCACGCAGTATTTT. Translating gives CASSYNLEATQYF.

Remarks on this clonotype: At one boundary the junction diverges from the germline segment, which might be a read error. The chain links TRBV4-2 to TRBJ2-1, with unresolved D. CDR3 length: 15 residues. Germline V CDR1 and CDR2: LGHNA, YNFKEQ. The CDR3 sequence: CASSQELGGAPQEIF. CDR3 nucleotide sequence: TGTGCCAGCAGCCAAGAACTGGGCGGAGCACCTCAGGAGATCTTC.

Only a few counts were recorded for this clonotype. This chain joins TRBV7-9 and TRBJ2-5; 10 bases fit TRBD1. The trim removed 8 bases at V and 4 bases at J, leaving 7 bases unmatched. From germline, CDR1 is SEHNR and CDR2 FQNEAQ (reference sequence). CDR3 length: 14 residues. The CDR3 spells CASGPWTGGETQYF. The CDR3 DNA follows: TGTGCCAGCGGACCTTGGACAGGGGGAGAGACCCAGTACTTC.

The sample holds a few counts of this clonotype. The chain combines TRBV10-3 with TRBJ2-7; D ambiguous. Trimming removed 0 bases at V and 6 bases at J, with 6 bases between. CDR3 length equals 12 residues. The germline V gene encodes CDR1 ENHRY and CDR2 SYGVKD. CDR3 nucleotides: TGTGCCATCAGTGAGTCCGGGCCCGAGCAGTACTTC. Translation: CAISESGPEQYF.

The V call is TRBV5-1, the J call TRBJ1-5; TRBD1 agrees at 7 bases. The germline CDR1 and CDR2 sequences are SGHRS and YFSETQ. V shed 0 bases and J 5 bases; nucleotides not matched to a gene: 2. The CDR3 length is 14 residues. The CDR3 loop reads CASSLGQGDQPQHF. As DNA, the CDR3 is TGCGCCAGCAGCTTGGGACAGGGCGATCAGCCCCAGCATTTT.

The chain uses TRBV5-8 and TRBJ1-2; tentative D call: TRBD1 (5 bases). In germline, CDR1 is SGHTS, CDR2 YDEGEE. There are 14 residues in the CDR3. The ends were cut back, 0 bases at V and 4 bases at J, with 10 bases in the middle. The CDR3 region has the DNA TGTGCCAGCAGCTTGGCCGGGGGTGTCTATGGCTACACCTTC. This sequence encodes CASSLAGGVYGYTF.

This chain joins TRBV18 and TRBJ2-7; D unclear. Germline CDR1 reads KGHSH; CDR2 reads LQKENI. V lost 0 bases and J lost 6, with 9 bases in between. This CDR3 is built from 13 residues. CDR3 in amino acids: CASSPPVQREQYF. CDR3 DNA sequence: TGTGCCAGCTCACCACCTGTACAGCGCGAGCAGTACTTC.

The chain recombines TRBV4-1 with TRBJ1-1; maybe TRBD1 (6 bases). This CDR3 comprises 15 residues. Between the trimmed V and J ends, which lost 3 bases and 7 bases, there was a span of 18 bases. Germline lookup yields CDR1 MGHRA and CDR2 YSYEKL. DNA for the CDR3: TGCGCCAGCAGCCAGGGACATGGGGGTTATCATGAAGCTTTCTTT. Its protein product is CASSQGHGGYHEAFF.

This clonotype was counted a few times. The chain couples TRBV20-1 to TRBJ2-1; D possibly matches TRBD1 or TRBD2 (5 bases each). Trimming stripped 0 bases from V and 4 bases from J, with 19 bases between. The CDR3 sequence is 17 residues long. Germline CDR1 and CDR2: DFQATT and SNEGSKA (reference sequence). CDR3 residues: CSARETGTPAPYNEQFF. CDR3 bases: TGCAGTGCTAGAGAGACCGGGACCCCAGCCCCGTACAATGAGCAGTTCTTC.

This clonotype was seen just once. The chain recombines TRBV5-1 with TRBJ1-1, with 9 bases aligning to TRBD1. From germline, CDR1 is SGHRS and CDR2 YFSETQ. The V segment lost 1 base and the J segment 6 bases; nucleotides outside the gene matches: 10. The CDR3 extends over 16 amino acids. CDR3: CASSLNPGTGKAEAFF. The CDR3 DNA sequence: TGCGCCAGCAGCTTGAACCCCGGGACAGGGAAGGCTGAAGCTTTCTTT.

At least ten counts were recorded for this clonotype. The chain links TRBV5-1 to TRBJ2-7, with 12 positions matching TRBD2. Trimming removed 5 bases from V and 5 bases from J; junction bases left unmatched: 8. The CDR3 runs 15 residues. Germline CDR1 and CDR2: SGHRS and YFSETQ. Here the CDR3 reads CASRTLAGGFHEQYF. The DNA for the CDR3 is TGCGCCAGCAGGACTCTAGCGGGAGGGTTCCACGAGCAGTACTTC.

This clonotype has a handful of counts. The chain couples TRBV10-3 to TRBJ2-1; 10 nucleotides align to TRBD2. Trimming at V came to 4 bases and at J to 8 bases, leaving 14 bases not matched to a gene. Germline assignment: CDR1 ENHRY and CDR2 SYGVKD. CDR3 length: 17 residues. The CDR3 sequence: CAISGFGGAGGPHEQFF. Here the CDR3 DNA reads TGTGCCATCAGTGGGTTCGGAGGAGCGGGAGGGCCGCATGAGCAGTTCTTC.

This clonotype was detected a few times. This chain connects TRBV4-2 to TRBJ1-2; no reliable D call. Germline V gene data show CDR1 as LGHNA and CDR2 as YNFKEQ. V was clipped by 3 bases and J by 4 bases, with 15 bases between them. The CDR3 is 15 residues long. CDR3 region: CASSQGLGAFYGYTF. The CDR3 coding sequence is TGTGCCAGCAGCCAGGGCCTTGGAGCCTTCTATGGCTACACCTTC.

A few counts support this clonotype. J is TRBJ1-4 and V is TRBV27, with D possibly TRBD1 on 5 matching bases. This CDR3 is built from 14 residues. Germline V gene lookup returns CDR1 MNHEY and CDR2 SMNVEV (reference sequence). The germline V and J ends were trimmed by 3 bases and 15 bases, with 20 bases remaining between them. The CDR3 nucleotides are TGTGCCAGCAGTTTGGAAAGTAGGGGCCGCCCATTGTTTTTT. It codes for CASSLESRGRPLFF.

This clonotype appeared a few times. The chain recombines TRBV7-8 with TRBJ2-7, with D possibly being TRBD2 (5 bases). Germline V CDR1 and CDR2: SGHVS, FQNEAQ. V was clipped by 6 bases and J by 5 bases, with 11 bases between them. The CDR3 has 12 amino acids. The CDR3 spells CASRGRGHEQYF. Written as DNA, the CDR3 is TGTGCCAGCAGGGGGAGAGGCCACGAGCAGTACTTC.

This clonotype was found a few times. The rearrangement joins TRBV4-2 to TRBJ2-7, with 7 nucleotides matching TRBD1. The germline CDR1 and CDR2 sequences are LGHNA and YNFKEQ. J was trimmed by 7 bases and V by 1 base; bases with no gene match: 7. The CDR3 contains 14 residues. The CDR3 protein is CASSQVMQGEEQYF. The CDR3 DNA reads TGTGCCAGCAGCCAAGTTATGCAGGGGGAGGAGCAGTACTTC.

The sample holds a few counts of this clonotype. The rearrangement joins TRBV18 to TRBJ2-7; D call uncertain. Germline V gives CDR1 KGHSH, CDR2 LQKENI. The CDR3 covers 13 residues. Trimming shortened V by 4 bases and J by 1 base, and 8 bases separated the two germline ends. In DNA form, the CDR3 reads TGTGCCAGCTCACTCCCCAAGTCCTACGAGCAGTACTTC. Translation: CASSLPKSYEQYF.

At least ten counts were recorded for this clonotype. Relative to the germline gene, one junction end is altered; a read error may explain this. The J gene is TRBJ2-7, the V gene TRBV5-1; 9 bases match TRBD1. CDR1 is SGHRS and CDR2 is YFSETQ in the germline V gene. The CDR3 is 13 residues long. DNA for the CDR3: TGTGCCAGCAGTCGGGACAGGGCCTACGAGCAGTACTTC. Residues: CASSRDRAYEQYF.

J is TRBJ2-1 and V is TRBV3-1, with 8 nucleotides matching TRBD2. Trimming took 11 bases from V and 0 from J; bases not matched to a gene: 9. This CDR3 has 15 amino acids. Germline V gene lookup returns CDR1 LGHDT and CDR2 YNNKEL (reference sequence). The CDR3 is CASRGGTSSYNEQFF. The DNA for the CDR3 is TGTGCCTCTCGCGGGGGGACGAGCTCCTACAATGAGCAGTTCTTC.

J is TRBJ1-2 and V is TRBV7-2; D is undetermined. V was trimmed by 1 base and J by 3 bases, leaving 12 bases between them. The germline V gene has CDR1 SGHTA and CDR2 FQGNSA. The CDR3 spans 15 residues. CDR3 residues: CASSLEAPRDYGYTF. As DNA, the CDR3 is TGTGCCAGCAGCTTAGAGGCACCTCGGGACTATGGCTACACCTTC.